This TCR beta chain was sequenced during a study of Ad26.COV2.S vaccination and SARS-CoV-2 variants. Study-level background: Participant was drawn from the COV1001 Ad26.COV2.S trial arm.

Indicated treatment: 19 received Ad26.COV2.S at low or high dose, single or two shots; several received placebo; per-sample allocation not given. Following the first vaccine or placebo injection, samples were taken on day 63. Generated by immunoSEQ multiplex PCR, the TCRdb table keeps only in-frame clones and is missing some. Of more than 300,000 clones listed, less than 90% were seen once; the top ten hold 6.4%. The sequence was collected from a person aged 18-60 years who received the Ad26.COV2.S COVID-19 vaccine or a placebo. The material was peripheral blood, obtained in a trial of Ad26.COV2.S vaccine versus placebo.

Here the CDR3 reads CASSLNARTLADTQYF. The DNA of the CDR3 is TGTGCCAGCAGCTTAAATGCACGCACCCTCGCAGATACGCAGTATTTT. This sequence joins TRBV7-3 and TRBJ2-3, with unresolved D. Trimming removed 1 base at V and 4 bases at J, with 15 bases between. This CDR3 contains 16 residues. Germline CDR1 reads SGHTA; CDR2 reads FQGTGA.